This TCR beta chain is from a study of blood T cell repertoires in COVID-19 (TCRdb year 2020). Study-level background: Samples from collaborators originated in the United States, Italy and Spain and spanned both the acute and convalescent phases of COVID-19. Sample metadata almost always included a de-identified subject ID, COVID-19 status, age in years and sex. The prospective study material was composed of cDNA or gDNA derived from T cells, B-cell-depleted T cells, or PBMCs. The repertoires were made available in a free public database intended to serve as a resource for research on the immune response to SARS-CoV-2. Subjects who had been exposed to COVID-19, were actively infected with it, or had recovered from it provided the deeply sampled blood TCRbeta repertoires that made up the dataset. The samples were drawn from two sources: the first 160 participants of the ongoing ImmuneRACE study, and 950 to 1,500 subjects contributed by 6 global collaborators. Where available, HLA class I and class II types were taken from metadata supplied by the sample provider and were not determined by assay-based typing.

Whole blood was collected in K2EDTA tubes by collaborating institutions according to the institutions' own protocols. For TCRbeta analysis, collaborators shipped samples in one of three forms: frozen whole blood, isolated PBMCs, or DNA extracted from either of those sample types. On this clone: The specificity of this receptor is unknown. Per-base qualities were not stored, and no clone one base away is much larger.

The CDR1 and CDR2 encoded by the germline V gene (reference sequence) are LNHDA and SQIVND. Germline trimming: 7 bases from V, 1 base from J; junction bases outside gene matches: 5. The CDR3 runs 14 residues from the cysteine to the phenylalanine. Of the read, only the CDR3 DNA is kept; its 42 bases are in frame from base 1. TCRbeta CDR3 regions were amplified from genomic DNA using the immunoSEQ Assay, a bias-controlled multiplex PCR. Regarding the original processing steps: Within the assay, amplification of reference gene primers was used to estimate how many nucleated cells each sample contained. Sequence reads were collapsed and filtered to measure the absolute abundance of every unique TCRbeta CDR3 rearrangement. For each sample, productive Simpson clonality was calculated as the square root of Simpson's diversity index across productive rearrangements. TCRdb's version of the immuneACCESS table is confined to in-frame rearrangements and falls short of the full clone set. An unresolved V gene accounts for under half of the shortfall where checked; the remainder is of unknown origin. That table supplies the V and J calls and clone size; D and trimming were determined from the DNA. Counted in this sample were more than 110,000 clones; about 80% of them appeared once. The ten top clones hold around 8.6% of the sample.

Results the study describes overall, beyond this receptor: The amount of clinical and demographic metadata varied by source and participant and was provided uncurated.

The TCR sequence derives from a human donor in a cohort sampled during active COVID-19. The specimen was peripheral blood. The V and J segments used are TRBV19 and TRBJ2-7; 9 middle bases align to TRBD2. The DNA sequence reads TGTGCCAGTATTTTTAGCGGGGGATCCTACGAGCAGTACTTC. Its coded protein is CASIFSGGSYEQYF.